This T cell receptor beta chain was sequenced for a study of OX40 agonist ivuxolimab in advanced cancers. Whole-study context: Mean age around 60 years, range about 23 to 85; approximately 83% male. Patients with prior anti-PD-1, anti-PD-L1 or anti-CTLA-4 therapy were eligible; less than 50% had some. Whole-study findings and limits: Clonal expansion was among the lowest in partial responders at 0.1-3.0 mg/kg, especially CD8+. The investigators did not determine what antigen specificity the expanded peripheral T cells had.

The CDR3 totals 13 residues. The ends were cut back, 1 base at V and 6 bases at J, with 7 bases in the middle. In germline, CDR1 is LNHNV, CDR2 YYDKDF (reference sequence). As for this clone: Antigen unknown. The sample has other DNA sequences that encode this CDR3 too.

This table comes from immunoSEQ multiplex PCR, and its TCRdb copy is limited to in-frame clones, with some not included. The sample contains around 64,000 clones, roughly 80% of which appear only once. The gene calls are TRBV15 and TRBJ1-5; D uncertain. The sequencing here drew on CD4+ or CD8+ T cells sorted from blood, taken in a trial of the OX40 agonist ivuxolimab. This TCR derives from an adult with an advanced solid tumor such as melanoma, head and neck, liver or kidney cancer. The CDR3 loop is CATSRGVGQPQHF. DNA for the CDR3: TGTGCCACCAGCAGAGGGGTTGGTCAGCCCCAGCATTTT.